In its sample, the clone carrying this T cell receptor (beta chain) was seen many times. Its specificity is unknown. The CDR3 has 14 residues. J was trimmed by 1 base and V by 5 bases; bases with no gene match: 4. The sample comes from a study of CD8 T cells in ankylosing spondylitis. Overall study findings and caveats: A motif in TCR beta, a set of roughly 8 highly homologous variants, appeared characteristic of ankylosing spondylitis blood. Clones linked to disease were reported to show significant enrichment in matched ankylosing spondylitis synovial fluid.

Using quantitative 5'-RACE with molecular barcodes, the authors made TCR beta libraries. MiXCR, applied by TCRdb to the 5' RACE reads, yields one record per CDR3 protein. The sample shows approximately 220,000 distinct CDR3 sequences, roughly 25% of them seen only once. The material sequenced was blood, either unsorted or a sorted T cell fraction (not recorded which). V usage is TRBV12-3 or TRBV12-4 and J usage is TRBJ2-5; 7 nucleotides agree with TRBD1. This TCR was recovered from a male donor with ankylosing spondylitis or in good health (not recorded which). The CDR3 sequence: CASSGSGGQETQYF. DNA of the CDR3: TGTGCCAGCAGTGGCTCAGGGGGCCAAGAGACCCAGTACTTC.